This T cell receptor beta chain was identified during a study of blood T cell repertoires in COVID-19. The ends were cut back, 8 bases at V and 9 bases at J, with 14 bases in the middle. The CDR3 covers 11 residues. Sequencing used immunoSEQ multiplex PCR; TCRdb keeps in-frame clones, though not all of them. This table holds fewer than 300,000 clones, more than 80% found once. The clonotype was recovered from a young woman who had recovered from COVID-19. The V gene is TRBV12-3 or TRBV12-4, the J gene TRBJ2-7, with D possibly matching TRBD1 (6 bases). The sample taken for sequencing was PBMCs or T cells enriched from blood (not recorded which). This CDR3 is CASGDIQGQYF. The CDR3 DNA sequence: TGTGCCAGCGGAGATATACAGGGGCAGTACTTC.